A selection of T cell receptor beta chains follows, all from one sample in a study of identical twins. MiXCR, applied by TCRdb to the 5' RACE reads, yields one record per CDR3 protein. Among fewer than 550,000 distinct CDR3 sequences, over 11% were seen once, and the ten largest hold about 0.97%. This same sample was also part of a study on yellow fever vaccine responses in identical twins.

The sample consisted of CD4+ T cells sorted from blood. These receptors were obtained from a woman aged 18-35 years in good health. CDR3s include the opening cysteine and the closing phenylalanine or tryptophan. The D gene is left open where the match is weak. Only some rows state a clone size, as once, few, many or a class for expanded clones.

d_call clone_size j_call v_call cdr3_aa cdr3_nt
- few TRBJ2-7 TRBV6-5 CASSFPGAPHEQYF TGTGCCAGCAGTTTTCCGGGGGCGCCCCACGAGCAGTACTTC
TRBD1 - TRBJ1-1 TRBV6-1 CASSTLTGAGLGAFF TGTGCCAGCAGCACTTTAACAGGGGCCGGTCTGGGTGCTTTCTTT
- - TRBJ2-7 TRBV18 CASSPVNINYEQYF TGTGCCAGCTCACCAGTTAACATAAACTACGAGCAGTACTTC
- - TRBJ2-7 TRBV5-6 CASSLPGGRYYEQYF TGTGCCAGCAGCCTCCCCGGGGGACGTTATTACGAGCAGTACTTC
TRBD1 - TRBJ1-2 TRBV10-3 CAISEHGTGGGYTF TGTGCCATCAGTGAACACGGGACAGGGGGCGGCTACACCTTC
- - TRBJ2-7 TRBV20-1 CSAKGLPSYEQYF TGCAGTGCTAAGGGGTTACCCTCCTACGAGCAGTACTTC
- few TRBJ1-5 TRBV12-3/TRBV12-4 CASSLRASSQHF TGTGCCAGCAGTTTAAGGGCATCGTCCCAGCATTTT
- few TRBJ2-1 TRBV27 CASSPPSVGVGFVNEQFF TGTGCCAGCAGTCCACCTTCTGTCGGGGTAGGGTTTGTCAATGAGCAGTTCTTC
- many TRBJ2-7 TRBV29-1 CSVEDDTAYEQYF TGCAGCGTTGAAGATGATACGGCCTACGAGCAGTACTTC
- few TRBJ2-1 TRBV11-2 CASSFFRIAAFHYNEQFF TGTGCCAGCAGCTTCTTTCGTATAGCGGCATTTCACTACAATGAGCAGTTCTTC
- - TRBJ2-7 TRBV5-5 CASSLVDTSTWQYF TGTGCCAGCAGCTTGGTGGACACGTCTACGTGGCAGTACTTC
- - TRBJ2-3 TRBV5-1 CASSRGTSTDTQYF TGCGCCAGCAGCCGGGGGACGAGCACAGATACGCAGTATTTT
- - TRBJ2-7 TRBV29-1 CSVGHGSYEQYF TGCAGCGTTGGACACGGATCCTACGAGCAGTACTTC
- - TRBJ2-7 TRBV5-1 CASSLVSGKDEQYF TGCGCCAGCAGCTTGGTTTCGGGGAAGGACGAGCAGTACTTC
- many TRBJ2-5 TRBV10-3 CAISGGETQYF TGTGCCATCAGTGGAGGAGAGACCCAGTACTTC
- - TRBJ2-7 TRBV7-2 CASSLVGRDEQYF TGTGCCAGCAGCTTAGTTGGTAGAGACGAGCAGTACTTC
TRBD1 once TRBJ1-1 TRBV29-1 CSVTPGQSNGEAFF TGCAGCGTAACACCGGGACAGTCAAACGGTGAAGCTTTCTTT
TRBD1 few TRBJ2-2 TRBV7-8 CASSLRRTGYTGELFF TGTGCCAGCAGCCTCCGCCGGACAGGGTACACCGGGGAGCTGTTTTTT
- few TRBJ2-3 TRBV7-8 CASSTGTEQYF TGTGCCAGCAGCACCGGGACGGAGCAGTATTTT
TRBD2 few TRBJ2-5 TRBV2 CASWPREVQETQYF TGTGCCAGCTGGCCGCGGGAGGTCCAAGAGACCCAGTACTTC
- few TRBJ2-1 TRBV6-5 CASNSVPSVGEQFF TGTGCCAGCAATTCTGTCCCTAGCGTTGGTGAGCAGTTCTTC
TRBD1 few TRBJ2-7 TRBV5-5 CASSGTGGAYEQYF TGTGCCAGCAGCGGGACAGGGGGCGCCTACGAGCAGTACTTC
TRBD2 few TRBJ2-1 TRBV24-1 CATSDPAASGRPEQFF TGTGCCACCAGTGACCCGGCAGCTAGCGGGCGTCCTGAGCAGTTCTTC
TRBD1 many TRBJ2-5 TRBV5-1 CASSQGAGPFQETQYF TGCGCCAGCAGCCAGGGGGCAGGTCCATTCCAAGAGACCCAGTACTTC
- - TRBJ2-7 TRBV3-1 CASSRREEQYF TGTGCCAGCAGCCGAAGGGAGGAGCAGTACTTC
TRBD2 - TRBJ2-7 TRBV6-1 CASSRGLADTYEQYF TGTGCCAGCAGTCGCGGACTAGCGGATACCTACGAGCAGTACTTC
TRBD1 few TRBJ1-2 TRBV6-2/TRBV6-3 CASRRTGTNGYTF TGTGCCAGCAGAAGGACAGGGACGAATGGCTACACCTTC
TRBD1 - TRBJ2-3 TRBV28 CASISTGTGTDTQYF TGTGCCAGCATCTCAACCGGGACAGGGACAGATACGCAGTATTTT
TRBD2 - TRBJ2-7 TRBV27 CASNSKSGGAEREQYF TGTGCCAGCAACAGTAAATCCGGGGGGGCCGAACGGGAGCAGTACTTC
- - TRBJ2-1 TRBV6-1 CASSGSNPSYNEQFF TGTGCCAGCAGTGGTTCAAATCCCTCCTACAATGAGCAGTTCTTC
TRBD1 - TRBJ2-3 TRBV6-1 CASSPTAGGSTDTQYF TGTGCCAGCAGTCCGACGGCAGGGGGTAGCACAGATACGCAGTATTTT
- - TRBJ2-3 TRBV4-3 CASSQVGSFRSDTQYF TGCGCCAGCAGCCAAGTGGGCAGTTTCAGGTCAGATACGCAGTATTTT
TRBD1 many TRBJ2-3 TRBV28 CASSPSTGGGADTQYF TGTGCCAGCAGTCCCTCCACAGGGGGCGGCGCAGATACGCAGTATTTT
TRBD1 few TRBJ1-5 TRBV28 CASSYRGPGNQPQHF TGTGCCAGCAGCTACAGGGGGCCTGGCAATCAGCCCCAGCATTTT
TRBD2 few TRBJ2-1 TRBV6-2/TRBV6-3 CASSYQKLAGGYEQFF TGTGCCAGCAGTTACCAGAAACTAGCGGGAGGATATGAGCAGTTCTTC
- - TRBJ1-2 TRBV12-3/TRBV12-4 CASTKRSVNYGYTF TGTGCCAGCACCAAACGATCGGTTAACTATGGCTACACCTTC
TRBD1 - TRBJ2-7 TRBV6-2/TRBV6-3 CASGRDSPYEQYF TGTGCCAGCGGCCGGGACAGTCCCTACGAGCAGTACTTC